This TCR beta chain stems from a study of CXCR3-negative and CXCR3-positive naive CD8 T cells (dated by TCRdb to between 2018 and 2020). A note on the overall study: In total, approximately 130 million TRB reads were obtained, corresponding to roughly 1.5 +/- 0.3 million reads per library. The TRBV-TRBJ cluster analysis covered naive subsets from about five donors and memory cells from 3 donors. Diversity and physicochemical repertoire analyses were performed on about a dozen donors pooled from two independent experiments. Results the study describes overall, beyond this receptor: Similar TRBV-TRBJ usage was shown by naive CXCR3-negative and CXCR3-positive cells from the same donor, whereas distinct patterns were shown by memory cells. Compared with CXCR3-negative naive cells, CXCR3-positive naive cells had TRB CDR3s with higher hydrophobicity (lower Kidera factor 4), lower energy, and higher strength and volume indices. Surface CD5, linked to self-reactivity in mice, was comparable between naive subsets; TCR interaction strength was therefore also inferred from TRB CDR3 physicochemical properties. Comparably high repertoire diversity was found in both naive subsets, whereas much lower repertoire diversity was found in memory CD8+ T cells. Freshly isolated PBMCs were used for most assays because CXCR3 expression partially decreased after cryopreservation.

Comment on this clonotype: There is no known antigen for this receptor.

Each CD8+ T cell subset was flow-sorted in triplicate, with roughly 310,000 cells per subset placed directly into RLT lysis buffer. To exclude memory contaminants, naive CD8+ T cells were stringently defined as CD45RO-CCR7+CD27+CD95-. Using standard density gradient centrifugation, peripheral blood mononuclear cells were isolated from buffy coats. Naive CXCR3-negative and CXCR3-positive CD8+ T cells were flow-sorted on a FACSAria III. An RNeasy Mini Kit was used to extract total RNA from the sorted cells. The instrument was a NextSeq 550. The Human TCR Profiling Kit (MiLaboratory) was used to make UMI-labeled 5' RACE TRB cDNA libraries. The full amount of extracted RNA was used for cDNA synthesis, and the full amount of resulting cDNA was used for PCR amplification. Libraries were prepared in parallel with an identical number of PCR cycles. On the study's bioinformatics: With a requirement of at least two reads per UMI, MIGEC and MiXCR extracted about 50,000 +/- 10,000 unique UMI-labeled TRB cDNA molecules per library. On average, about 40,000 +/- 10,000 functional in-frame TRB CDR3 nucleotide clonotypes lacking stop codons were found per library. Diversity metrics, including normalized Shannon-Wiener and Chao1, were computed in VDJtools after downsampling to 5000 UMI-labeled TRB molecules per sample. VDJtools was used to calculate clonotype-size-weighted physicochemical properties of the central five CDR3 residues, namely interaction energy, strength, volume and Kidera factor 4. TCRdb reprocessed the reads and assigns one entry to each CDR3 protein sequence, leaving out DNA. It is TCRdb's table, rather than the study itself, that gives the V and J calls and clone size. This sample's table lists 150,000 to 180,000 distinct CDR3 sequences. The top ten hold around 0.5% of the sample.

In the germline V gene (reference sequence), CDR1 corresponds to LNHDA and CDR2 to SQIVND. Including the terminal cysteine and phenylalanine, the CDR3 comprises 13 residues. No DNA has been recorded. The clonotype comes from a human donor in good health. Some clones in this sample may be carry-over from other donors' samples. The chain uses TRBV19 and TRBJ2-7; with no DNA, the TCRdb D assignment of TRBD1 cannot be verified. Source material: naive CXCR3+ CD8+ T cells from blood. The intended sense of this specimen's cell subset or site label: CD45RO-CCR7+CD27+CD95- naive CD8+ T cells expressing CXCR3 (TNR3+). The CDR3 region reads CASRNSLSYEQYF. Here the CDR3 is joined to the reference TRBV19 and TRBJ2-7 genes, and the full variable domain is: DGGITQSPKYLFRKEGQNVTLSCEQNLNHDAMYWYRQDPGQGLRLIYYSQIVNDFQKGDIAEGYSVSREKKESFPLTVTSAQKNPTAFYLCASRNSLSYEQYFGPGTRLTVT.